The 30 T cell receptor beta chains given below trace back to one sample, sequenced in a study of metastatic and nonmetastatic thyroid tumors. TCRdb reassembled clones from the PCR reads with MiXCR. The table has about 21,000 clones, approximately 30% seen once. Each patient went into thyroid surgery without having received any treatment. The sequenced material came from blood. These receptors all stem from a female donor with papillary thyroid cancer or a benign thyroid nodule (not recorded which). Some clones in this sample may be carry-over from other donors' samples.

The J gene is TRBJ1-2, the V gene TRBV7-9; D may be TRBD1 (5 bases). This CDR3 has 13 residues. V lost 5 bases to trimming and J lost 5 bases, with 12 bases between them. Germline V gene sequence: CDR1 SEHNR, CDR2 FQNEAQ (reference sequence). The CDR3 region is CASSLGGGYGYTF. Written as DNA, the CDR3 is TGTGCCAGCAGCCTCGGCGGGGGGTATGGCTACACCTTC.

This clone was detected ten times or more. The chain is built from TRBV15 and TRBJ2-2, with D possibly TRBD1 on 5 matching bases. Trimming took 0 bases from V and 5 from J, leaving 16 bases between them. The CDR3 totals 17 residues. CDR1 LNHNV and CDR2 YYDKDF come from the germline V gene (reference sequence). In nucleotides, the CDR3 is TGTGCCACCAGCAGAGATCAGGGCGGATGGACAACCGGGGAGCTGTTTTTT. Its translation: CATSRDQGGWTTGELFF.

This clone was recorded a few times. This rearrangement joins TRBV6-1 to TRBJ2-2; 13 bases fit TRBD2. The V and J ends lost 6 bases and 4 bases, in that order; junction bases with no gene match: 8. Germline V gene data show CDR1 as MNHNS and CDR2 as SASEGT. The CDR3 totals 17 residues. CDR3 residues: CASRSPGLAGFTGELFF. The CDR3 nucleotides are TGTGCCAGCAGATCTCCGGGACTAGCGGGATTCACCGGGGAGCTGTTTTTT.

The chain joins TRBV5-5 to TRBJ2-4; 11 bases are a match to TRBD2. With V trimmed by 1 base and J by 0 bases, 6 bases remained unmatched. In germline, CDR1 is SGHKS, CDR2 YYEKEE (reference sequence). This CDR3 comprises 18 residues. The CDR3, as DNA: TGTGCCAGCAGCTTGACTAGCGGGGGAGGGTTAGCCAAAAACATTCAGTACTTC. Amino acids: CASSLTSGGGLAKNIQYF.

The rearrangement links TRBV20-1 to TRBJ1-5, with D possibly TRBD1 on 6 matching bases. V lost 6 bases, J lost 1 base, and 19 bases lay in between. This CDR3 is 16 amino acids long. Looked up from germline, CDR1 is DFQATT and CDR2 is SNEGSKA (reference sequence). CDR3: CSAQDSQRASNQPQHF. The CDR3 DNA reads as TGCAGTGCCCAGGACAGCCAACGGGCGAGCAATCAGCCCCAGCATTTT.

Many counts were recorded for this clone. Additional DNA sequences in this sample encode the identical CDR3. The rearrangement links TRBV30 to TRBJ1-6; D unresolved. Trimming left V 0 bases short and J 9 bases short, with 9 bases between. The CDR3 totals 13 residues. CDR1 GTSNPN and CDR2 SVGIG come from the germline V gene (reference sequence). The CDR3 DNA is TGTGCCTGGAGTGTAGAGTATCGTTCACCCCTCCACTTT. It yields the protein CAWSVEYRSPLHF.

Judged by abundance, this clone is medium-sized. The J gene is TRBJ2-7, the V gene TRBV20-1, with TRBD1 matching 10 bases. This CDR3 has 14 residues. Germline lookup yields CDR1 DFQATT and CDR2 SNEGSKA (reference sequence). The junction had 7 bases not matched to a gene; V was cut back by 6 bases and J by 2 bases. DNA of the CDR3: TGCAGTGCCGGGGCCGGGACAGGGGCCTACGAGCAGTACTTC. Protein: CSAGAGTGAYEQYF.

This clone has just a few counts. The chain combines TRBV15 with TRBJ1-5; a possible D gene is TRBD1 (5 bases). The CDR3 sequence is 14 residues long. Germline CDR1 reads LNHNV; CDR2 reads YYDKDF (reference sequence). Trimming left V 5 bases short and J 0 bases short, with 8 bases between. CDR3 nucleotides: TGTGCCACCAGCCCCGACAGTAGCAATCAGCCCCAGCATTTT. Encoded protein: CATSPDSSNQPQHF. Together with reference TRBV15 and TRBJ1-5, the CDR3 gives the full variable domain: DAMVIQNPRYQVTQFGKPVTLSCSQTLNHNVMYWYQQKSSQAPKLLFHYYDKDFNNEADTPDNFQSRRPNTSFCFLDIRSPGLGDTAMYLCATSPDSSNQPQHFGDGTRLSIL.

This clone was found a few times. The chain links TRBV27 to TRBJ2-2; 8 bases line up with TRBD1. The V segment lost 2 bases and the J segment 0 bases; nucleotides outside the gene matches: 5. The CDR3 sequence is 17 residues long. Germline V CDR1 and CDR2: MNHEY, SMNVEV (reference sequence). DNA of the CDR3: TGTGCCAGCAGTTTAGCTAAGACAGGGGCGAACACCGGGGAGCTGTTTTTT. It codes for CASSLAKTGANTGELFF.

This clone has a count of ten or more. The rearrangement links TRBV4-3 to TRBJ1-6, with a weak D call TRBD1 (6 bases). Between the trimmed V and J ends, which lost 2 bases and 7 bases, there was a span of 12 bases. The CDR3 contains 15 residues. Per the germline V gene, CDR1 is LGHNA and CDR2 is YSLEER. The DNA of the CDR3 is TGCGCCAGCAGCCAAACAGGGCGCACGAATTCACCCCTCCACTTT. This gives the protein CASSQTGRTNSPLHF.

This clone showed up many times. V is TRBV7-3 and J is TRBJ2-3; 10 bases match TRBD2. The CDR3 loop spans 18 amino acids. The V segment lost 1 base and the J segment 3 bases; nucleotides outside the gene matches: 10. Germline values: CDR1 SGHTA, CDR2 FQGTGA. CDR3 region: CASSLNGLAGERTDTQYF. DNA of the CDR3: TGTGCCAGCAGCTTAAATGGGCTAGCGGGAGAGAGGACAGATACGCAGTATTTT.

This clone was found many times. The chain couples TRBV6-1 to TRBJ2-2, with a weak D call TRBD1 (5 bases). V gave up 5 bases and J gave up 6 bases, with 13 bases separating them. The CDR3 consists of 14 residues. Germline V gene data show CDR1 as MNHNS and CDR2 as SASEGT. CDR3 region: CASSTQGAAGELFF. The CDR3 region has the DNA TGTGCCAGCAGTACCCAAGGGGCGGCCGGGGAGCTGTTTTTT.

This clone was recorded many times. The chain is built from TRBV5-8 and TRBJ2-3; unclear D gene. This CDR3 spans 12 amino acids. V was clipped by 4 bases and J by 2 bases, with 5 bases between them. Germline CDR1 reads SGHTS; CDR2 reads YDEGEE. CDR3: CASSVDTDTQYF. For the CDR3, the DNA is TGTGCCAGCAGCGTCGACACAGATACGCAGTATTTT.

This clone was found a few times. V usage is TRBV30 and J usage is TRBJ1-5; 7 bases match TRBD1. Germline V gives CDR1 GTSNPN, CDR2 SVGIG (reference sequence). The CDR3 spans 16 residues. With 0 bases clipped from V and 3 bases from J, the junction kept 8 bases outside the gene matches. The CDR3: CAWSVYRTGINQPQHF. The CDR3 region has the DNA TGTGCCTGGAGTGTATACAGGACAGGAATCAATCAGCCCCAGCATTTT.

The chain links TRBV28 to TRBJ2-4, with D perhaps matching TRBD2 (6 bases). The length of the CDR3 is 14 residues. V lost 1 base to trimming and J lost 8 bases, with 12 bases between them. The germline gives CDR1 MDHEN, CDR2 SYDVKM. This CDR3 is CASSLSGLGHIQYF. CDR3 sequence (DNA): TGTGCCAGCAGTTTATCGGGACTGGGACACATTCAGTACTTC.

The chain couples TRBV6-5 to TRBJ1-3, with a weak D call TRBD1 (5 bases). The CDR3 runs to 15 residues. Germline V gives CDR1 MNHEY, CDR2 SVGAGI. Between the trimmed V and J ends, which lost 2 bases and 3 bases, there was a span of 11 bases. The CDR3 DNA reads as TGTGCCAGCAGTTACCTGGACACTGGTGGAAACACCATATATTTT. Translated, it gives CASSYLDTGGNTIYF.

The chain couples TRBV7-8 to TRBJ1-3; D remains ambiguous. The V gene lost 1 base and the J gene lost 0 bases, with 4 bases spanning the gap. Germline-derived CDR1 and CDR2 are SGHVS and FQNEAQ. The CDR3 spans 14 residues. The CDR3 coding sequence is TGTGCCAGCAGCTTAGACCGCTCTGGAAACACCATATATTTT. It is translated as CASSLDRSGNTIYF.

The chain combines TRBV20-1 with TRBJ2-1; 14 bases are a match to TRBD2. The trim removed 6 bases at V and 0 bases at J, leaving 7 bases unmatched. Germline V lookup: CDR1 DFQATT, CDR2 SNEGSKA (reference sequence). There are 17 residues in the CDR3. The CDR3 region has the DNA TGCAGTGCCACCGGGACTAGCGGGGGTAGCTCCTACAATGAGCAGTTCTTC. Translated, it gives CSATGTSGGSSYNEQFF.

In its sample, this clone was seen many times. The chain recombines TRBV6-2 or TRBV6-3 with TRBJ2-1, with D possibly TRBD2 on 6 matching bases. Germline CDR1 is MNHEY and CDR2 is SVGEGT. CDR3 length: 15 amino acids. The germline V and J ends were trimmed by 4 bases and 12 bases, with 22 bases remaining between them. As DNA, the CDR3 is TGTGCCAGCAGTTTCAATCCGGGACTCGCCTTAGTGCAGTTCTTC. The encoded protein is CASSFNPGLALVQFF.

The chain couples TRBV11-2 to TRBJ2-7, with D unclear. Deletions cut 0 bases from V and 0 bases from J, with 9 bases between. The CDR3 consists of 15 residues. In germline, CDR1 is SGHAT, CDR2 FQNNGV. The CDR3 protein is CASSLELASSYEQYF. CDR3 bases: TGTGCCAGCAGCTTAGAACTGGCTAGCTCCTACGAGCAGTACTTC. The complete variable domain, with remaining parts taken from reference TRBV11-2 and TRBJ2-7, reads EAGVAQSPRYKIIEKRQSVAFWCNPISGHATLYWYQQILGQGPKLLIQFQNNGVVDDSQLPKDRFSAERLKGVDSTLKIQPAKLEDSAVYLCASSLELASSYEQYFGPGTRLTVT.

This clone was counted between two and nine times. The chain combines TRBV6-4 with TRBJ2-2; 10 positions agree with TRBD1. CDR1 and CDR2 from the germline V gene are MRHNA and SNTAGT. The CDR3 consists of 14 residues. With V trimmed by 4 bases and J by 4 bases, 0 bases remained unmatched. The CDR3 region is CASSGTGGTGELFF. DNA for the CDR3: TGTGCCAGCAGTGGGACAGGGGGCACCGGGGAGCTGTTTTTT.

As DNA, the CDR3 is TGCAGTGCTAAATATACAGGGACGGAGAGCAATCAGCCCCAGCATTTT. This gives the protein CSAKYTGTESNQPQHF. The chain has TRBV20-1 and TRBJ1-5; the D gene is possibly TRBD1 (6 bases). CDR3 size: 16 residues. Looked up from germline, CDR1 is DFQATT and CDR2 is SNEGSKA (reference sequence). V was clipped by 4 bases and J by 1 base, with 17 bases between them.

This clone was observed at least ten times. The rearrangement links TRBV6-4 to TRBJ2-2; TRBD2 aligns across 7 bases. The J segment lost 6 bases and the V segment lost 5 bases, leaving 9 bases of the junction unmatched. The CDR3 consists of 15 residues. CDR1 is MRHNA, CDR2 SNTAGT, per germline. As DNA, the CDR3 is TGTGCCAGCAGTCCAACTGGGACTATCCCCGGGGAGCTGTTTTTT. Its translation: CASSPTGTIPGELFF.

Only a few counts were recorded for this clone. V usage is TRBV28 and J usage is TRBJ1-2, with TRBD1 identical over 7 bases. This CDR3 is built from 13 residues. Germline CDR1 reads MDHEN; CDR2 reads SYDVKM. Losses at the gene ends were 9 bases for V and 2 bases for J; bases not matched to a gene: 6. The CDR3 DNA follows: TGTGCCAGTAACAGGGGCGTCAACTATGGCTACACCTTC. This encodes CASNRGVNYGYTF.

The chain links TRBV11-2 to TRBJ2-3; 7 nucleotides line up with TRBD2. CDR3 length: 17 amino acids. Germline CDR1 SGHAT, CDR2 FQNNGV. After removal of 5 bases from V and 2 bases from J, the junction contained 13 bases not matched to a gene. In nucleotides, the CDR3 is TGTGCCAGCAGCGATCCGGGACTATTTGGAACCACAGATACGCAGTATTTT. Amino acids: CASSDPGLFGTTDTQYF.

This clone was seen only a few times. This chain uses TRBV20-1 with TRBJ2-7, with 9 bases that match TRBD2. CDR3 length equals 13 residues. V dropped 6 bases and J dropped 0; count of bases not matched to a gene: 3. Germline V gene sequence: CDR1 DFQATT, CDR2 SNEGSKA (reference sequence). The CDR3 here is CSARLADSYEQYF. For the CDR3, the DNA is TGCAGTGCCAGACTAGCGGACTCCTACGAGCAGTACTTC.

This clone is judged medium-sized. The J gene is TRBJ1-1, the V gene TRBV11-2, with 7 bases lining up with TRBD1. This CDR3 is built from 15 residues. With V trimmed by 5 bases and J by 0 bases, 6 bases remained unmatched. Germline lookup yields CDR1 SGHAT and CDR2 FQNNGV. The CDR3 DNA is TGTGCCAGCAGCCCCCGACAGGGATTGAACACTGAAGCTTTCTTT. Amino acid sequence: CASSPRQGLNTEAFF.

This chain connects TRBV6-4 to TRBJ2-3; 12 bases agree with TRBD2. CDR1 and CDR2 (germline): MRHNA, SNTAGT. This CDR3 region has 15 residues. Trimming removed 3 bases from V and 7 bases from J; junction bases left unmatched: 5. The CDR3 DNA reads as TGTGCCAGCAGTGAAGCTAGCGGGGGGGCAAATACGCAGTATTTT. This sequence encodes CASSEASGGANTQYF.

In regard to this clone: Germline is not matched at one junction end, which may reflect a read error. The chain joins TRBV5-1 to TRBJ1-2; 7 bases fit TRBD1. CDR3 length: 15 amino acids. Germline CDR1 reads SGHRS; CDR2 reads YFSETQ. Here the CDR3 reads CASRLAMTGFGGYPF. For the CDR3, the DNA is TGCGCCAGCCGCTTGGCGATGACAGGGTTCGGTGGCTACCCATTC.

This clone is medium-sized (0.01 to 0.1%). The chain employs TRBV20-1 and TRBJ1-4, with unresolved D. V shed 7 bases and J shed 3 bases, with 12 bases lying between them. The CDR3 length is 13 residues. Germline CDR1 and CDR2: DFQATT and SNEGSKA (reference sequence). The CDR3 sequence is CSVSAFSNEKLFF. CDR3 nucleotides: TGCAGTGTTTCCGCGTTCTCTAATGAAAAACTGTTTTTT.